Listed here are 18 T cell receptor beta chains from one sample, sequenced in a study of blood T cell repertoires in COVID-19. Data came from immunoSEQ multiplex PCR; TCRdb stores just in-frame clones and leaves some out. Of 200,000 to 300,000 clones in the sample, around four fifths were seen once. The sample comprised peripheral blood. The source is a woman in her sixties with active or convalescent COVID-19.

The V gene is TRBV5-1, the J gene TRBJ1-4, with TRBD1 matching over 7 bases. The V segment lost 0 bases and the J segment 3 bases; nucleotides outside the gene matches: 5. Per germline, CDR1 SGHRS and CDR2 YFSETQ. The CDR3 sequence is 16 residues long. The CDR3 loop reads CASSLGQGSSNEKLFF. CDR3 nucleotide sequence: TGCGCCAGCAGCTTGGGACAGGGAAGTTCTAATGAAAAACTGTTTTTT.

The chain carries TRBV4-1 and TRBJ2-4; 10 bases line up with TRBD2. Germline CDR1 MGHRA, CDR2 YSYEKL. V lost 1 base to trimming and J lost 0 bases; unmatched junction nucleotides: 6. The CDR3 sequence is 18 residues long. The CDR3 loop reads CASSQVGLAYLAKNIQYF. CDR3 coding DNA: TGCGCCAGCAGCCAAGTGGGACTAGCGTATCTAGCCAAAAACATTCAGTACTTC.

The gene calls are TRBV7-2 and TRBJ2-1; 7 bases line up with TRBD2. CDR3 length: 16 residues. Germline trimming cut 1 base from V and 4 bases from J; bases unmatched to any gene: 7. In germline, CDR1 is SGHTA, CDR2 FQGNSA. The CDR3 nucleotides read TGTGCCAGCAGCTTAGAGGTCGGGAGGCCTTACAATGAGCAGTTCTTC. Translating gives CASSLEVGRPYNEQFF.

The CDR3 reads CAHRTLAGLSYNEQFF. DNA for the CDR3: TGTGCCCACAGGACGCTAGCGGGGCTCTCCTACAATGAGCAGTTCTTC. The rearrangement links TRBV2 to TRBJ2-1; 9 bases agree with TRBD2. The CDR3 covers 16 residues. CDR1 and CDR2 from the germline V gene are SNHLY and FYNNEI. Trimming took 11 bases from V and 0 from J; bases not matched to a gene: 11.

The V and J genes are TRBV9 and TRBJ2-2, with 7 bases lining up with TRBD2. In germline, CDR1 is SGDLS, CDR2 YYNGEE. The CDR3 sequence is 16 residues long. With 4 bases clipped from V and 0 bases from J, the junction kept 6 bases outside the gene matches. In DNA form, the CDR3 reads TGTGCCAGCAGCTCCAGCGGGAACCCGAACACCGGGGAGCTGTTTTTT. Amino acids: CASSSSGNPNTGELFF. The entire variable domain, with the rest obtained from reference TRBV9 and TRBJ2-2, is as follows: DSGVTQTPKHLITATGQRVTLRCSPRSGDLSVYWYQQSLDQGLQFLIQYYNGEERAKGNILERFSAQQFPDLHSELNLSSLELGDSALYFCASSSSGNPNTGELFFGEGSRLTVL.

V is TRBV5-1 and J is TRBJ2-4; D call uncertain. This CDR3 contains 15 residues. Trimming removed 4 bases at V and 8 bases at J, with 19 bases between. Germline CDR1 SGHRS, CDR2 YFSETQ. CDR3 sequence: CASSEGSIREDIQYF. CDR3 DNA sequence: TGCGCCAGCAGCGAAGGATCTATCCGTGAGGACATTCAGTACTTC.

This chain connects TRBV4-1 to TRBJ1-1, with a tentative D call TRBD1 (5 bases). Germline values: CDR1 MGHRA, CDR2 YSYEKL. Trimming pared 0 bases from V and 5 bases from J, leaving 10 bases between. This CDR3 is built from 14 residues. The CDR3 protein is CASSQERGWTEAFF. For the CDR3, the DNA is TGCGCCAGCAGCCAAGAAAGGGGTTGGACTGAAGCTTTCTTT.

The chain joins TRBV5-1 to TRBJ2-3; 13 bases map to TRBD2. The CDR3 loop spans 16 amino acids. CDR1 is SGHRS and CDR2 is YFSETQ in the germline V gene. V gave up 3 bases and J gave up 1 base; unmatched junction bases: 2. DNA of the CDR3: TGCGCCAGCAGCTGGACTAGCGGGAGTGGCACAGATACGCAGTATTTT. This translates into CASSWTSGSGTDTQYF.

This chain's CDR3 is CASSERAGGGTDTQYF. The CDR3 bases are TGTGCCAGCAGTGAACGGGCCGGAGGAGGCACAGATACGCAGTATTTT. The chain is built from TRBV2 and TRBJ2-3; a weak D match, TRBD2 (5 bases). Trimming removed 2 bases at V and 1 base at J, with 13 bases between. CDR3 length: 16 amino acids. Germline V gene lookup returns CDR1 SNHLY and CDR2 FYNNEI. The full variable domain, completed using reference TRBV2 and TRBJ2-3, is EPEVTQTPSHQVTQMGQEVILRCVPISNHLYFYWYRQILGQKVEFLVSFYNNEISEKSEIFDDQFSVERPDGSNFTLKIRSTKLEDSAMYFCASSERAGGGTDTQYFGPGTRLTVL.

The chain carries TRBV5-1 and TRBJ2-2, with 7 bases identical to TRBD2. The CDR3 is made up of 14 amino acids. Germline-derived CDR1 and CDR2 are SGHRS and YFSETQ. V lost 0 bases, J lost 6 bases, and 2 bases stayed unmatched. The CDR3 DNA reads as TGCGCCAGCAGCTTGGCAGGGAGGGCCGGGGAGCTGTTTTTT. Translation gives CASSLAGRAGELFF.

This chain connects TRBV19 to TRBJ1-5; D not certain. This CDR3 is 12 amino acids long. Trimming left V 8 bases short and J 6 bases short, with 11 bases between. From germline, CDR1 is LNHDA and CDR2 SQIVND (reference sequence). The DNA for the CDR3 is TGTGCCAGTTCAGGTGGCCCTCAGCCCCAGCATTTT. Its translation is CASSGGPQPQHF.

The chain carries TRBV13 and TRBJ2-3; the match to TRBD2 covers 12 bases. CDR3 length equals 17 residues. V lost 3 bases and J lost 2; bases outside the gene matches: 6. Germline CDR1 and CDR2: PRHDT and FYEKMQ (reference sequence). CDR3 in DNA: TGTGCCAGCAGCTTTAGAACTAGCGGGGGGAACACAGATACGCAGTATTTT. This codes for CASSFRTSGGNTDTQYF.

For this clone: The same CDR3 is also encoded by other DNA sequences in this sample. The gene calls are TRBV18 and TRBJ1-5, with D possibly matching TRBD1 (6 bases). The CDR3 consists of 13 residues. Trimming left V 2 bases short and J 4 bases short, with 6 bases between. CDR1 and CDR2 from the germline V gene are KGHSH and LQKENI. The chain's CDR3 is CASSPDRNQPQHF. DNA for the CDR3: TGTGCCAGCTCACCAGACAGGAATCAGCCCCAGCATTTT. Combining the CDR3 with reference TRBV18 and TRBJ1-5 gives the whole variable domain NAGVMQNPRHLVRRRGQEARLRCSPMKGHSHVYWYRQLPEEGLKFMVYLQKENIIDESGMPKERFSAEFPKEGPSILRIQQVVRGDSAAYFCASSPDRNQPQHFGDGTRLSIL.

This clone turned up a few times. J is TRBJ2-7 and V is TRBV2; TRBD2 matches at 7 bases. CDR3 size: 14 residues. In germline, CDR1 is SNHLY, CDR2 FYNNEI. J was trimmed by 2 bases and V by 6 bases; bases with no gene match: 7. CDR3 residues: CASSETSRTYEQYF. The CDR3 DNA reads TGTGCCAGCAGCGAGACTAGCCGGACCTACGAGCAGTACTTC.

This clone was detected only a few times. V usage is TRBV10-2 and J usage is TRBJ2-1; D unclear. CDR3 size: 15 residues. The germline CDR1 and CDR2 sequences are WSHSY and SAAADI. The ends were cut back, 5 bases at V and 0 bases at J, with 11 bases in the middle. The CDR3 DNA reads TGCGCCAGCAGTCCGACTGGCAGCTCCTACAATGAGCAGTTCTTC. It translates to CASSPTGSSYNEQFF.

J is TRBJ2-6 and V is TRBV12-5, with D maybe TRBD1 (5 bases). The CDR3 has 17 residues. Germline V gene lookup returns CDR1 LGHNT and CDR2 FRNRAP. V was trimmed by 0 bases and J by 0 bases, leaving 9 bases between them. The CDR3: CASGLVRQTSGANVLTF. CDR3 DNA sequence: TGTGCTAGTGGTTTGGTTCGACAGACCTCTGGGGCCAACGTCCTGACTTTC.

The gene calls are TRBV5-6 and TRBJ1-2, with 11 positions matching TRBD1. The length of the CDR3 is 16 residues. Germline CDR1 SGHDT, CDR2 YYEEEE. The ends lost 0 bases at V and 7 bases at J; junction bases unmatched: 8. CDR3 amino acids: CASSLGPGTGGRGYTF. CDR3 DNA sequence: TGTGCCAGCAGCTTGGGGCCCGGGACAGGGGGTCGTGGCTACACCTTC.

The chain joins TRBV2 to TRBJ2-5, with D perhaps TRBD1 (6 bases). Germline V lookup: CDR1 SNHLY, CDR2 FYNNEI. The V end was cut by 0 bases, the J end by 4 bases, with 12 bases between. There are 15 residues in the CDR3. This chain's CDR3 is CASSEAQGRGETQYF. The CDR3 nucleotides read TGTGCCAGCAGTGAAGCACAGGGACGGGGAGAGACCCAGTACTTC.